These T cell receptor beta chains were read from a single sample in a study of blood T cells in healthy people across ages. TCRdb re-called the 5' RACE reads through MiXCR, storing one row per CDR3 protein. The repertoire holds approximately 800,000 distinct CDR3 sequences, with under 80% as singletons. Source material: blood. Receptor source: a young man in good health. CDR3s include the opening cysteine and the closing phenylalanine or tryptophan. A D gene is named only where the DNA matches it firmly. Some rows have no size entry. The others give once, few or many, or a class for an expanded clone.

d_call j_call v_call clone_size cdr3_aa cdr3_nt
TRBD2 TRBJ2-4 TRBV14 NA CASSQVRLATYREQYF TGTGCCAGCAGCCAGGTCAGACTAGCGACGTACAGGGAGCAGTACTTC
NA TRBJ2-7 TRBV5-6 NA CASSDDSYEQYF TGTGCCAGCAGCGACGACAGCTACGAGCAGTACTTC
NA TRBJ2-5 TRBV3-1 NA CASSQGTTSSETQYF TGTGCCAGCAGCCAAGGGACGACCAGTTCTGAGACCCAGTACTTC
NA TRBJ2-5 TRBV2 NA CASSEYVTPAETQYF TGTGCCAGCAGTGAATACGTGACTCCTGCTGAGACCCAGTACTTC
NA TRBJ1-6 TRBV6-6 NA CASSPARDYNSPLHF TGTGCCAGCAGTCCCGCCCGGGACTATAATTCACCCCTCCACTTT
NA TRBJ2-7 TRBV20-1 NA CSAPGPAPVYEQYF TGCAGTGCCCCCGGCCCGGCTCCCGTCTACGAGCAGTACTTC
NA TRBJ2-7 TRBV7-2 NA CATSRVAPYEQYF TGTGCCACCTCACGGGTTGCCCCCTACGAGCAGTACTTC
NA TRBJ2-3 TRBV29-1 NA CSEDPVGGLTDTQYF TGCAGCGAGGACCCAGTGGGAGGACTGACAGATACGCAGTATTTT
NA TRBJ2-1 TRBV5-1 NA CASSLDFSYNEQFF TGCGCCAGCAGCTTGGACTTCTCCTACAATGAGCAGTTCTTC
NA TRBJ1-5 TRBV12-5 NA CASGLDGRNQPQHF TGTGCTAGTGGCCTGGACGGTCGCAATCAGCCCCAGCATTTT
TRBD2 TRBJ2-5 TRBV7-9 NA CASRNGGAVETQYF TGTGCCAGCAGGAACGGGGGGGCCGTGGAGACCCAGTACTTC
NA TRBJ2-7 TRBV29-1 NA CSVEAPEQYF TGCAGCGTTGAAGCCCCCGAGCAGTACTTC
NA TRBJ2-7 TRBV20-1 NA CSARDGGRGNYEQYF TGCAGTGCTAGAGATGGGGGGCGGGGGAACTACGAGCAGTACTTC
NA TRBJ2-7 TRBV29-1 NA CSVRDGSYEQYF TGCAGCGTTCGAGACGGATCCTACGAGCAGTACTTC
NA TRBJ2-5 TRBV5-1 NA CASSLVPLGLETQYF TGCGCCAGCAGCTTGGTCCCCCTCGGGCTCGAGACCCAGTACTTC
NA TRBJ2-7 TRBV7-2 NA CASSPADRRLFF TGTGCCAGCAGCCCAGCGGACAGACGGTTGTTCTTC
TRBD2 TRBJ2-5 TRBV12-3/TRBV12-4 NA CASSKRSSGGPLGQYF TGTGCCAGCAGTAAGCGGTCTAGCGGGGGGCCTCTCGGGCAGTACTTC
TRBD1 TRBJ1-1 TRBV7-9 NA CASSATGAHTEAFF TGTGCCAGCAGCGCGACAGGGGCACACACTGAAGCTTTCTTT
TRBD1 TRBJ2-1 TRBV6-2/TRBV6-3 NA CASSQVSGGRWSYNEQFF TGTGCCAGCAGCCAAGTTTCAGGGGGCCGATGGTCCTACAATGAGCAGTTCTTC
TRBD1 TRBJ2-1 TRBV9 NA CASSPGQGPNEQFF TGTGCCAGCTCCCCGGGACAGGGCCCCAATGAGCAGTTCTTC
NA TRBJ2-6 TRBV15 NA CATSRDSRSGANVLTF TGTGCCACCAGCAGAGATAGCCGCTCTGGGGCCAACGTCCTGACTTTC
NA TRBJ2-2 TRBV4-3 few CASSQREGANTGELFF TGCGCCAGCAGCCAACGTGAGGGTGCGAACACCGGGGAGCTGTTTTTT
NA TRBJ2-3 TRBV27 few CASSFSLASTDTQYF TGTGCCAGCAGTTTCAGCCTAGCTAGCACAGATACGCAGTATTTT
NA TRBJ2-3 TRBV4-3 NA CASSQGLSWDTQYF TGCGCCAGCAGCCAAGGACTATCCTGGGATACGCAGTATTTT
NA TRBJ1-1 TRBV28 NA CASRLPVNTEAFF TGTGCCAGCAGACTCCCTGTGAACACTGAAGCTTTCTTT
TRBD2 TRBJ2-5 TRBV4-3 NA CASSPRSGLAEETQYF TGCGCCAGCAGCCCCCGGAGTGGGCTAGCGGAAGAGACCCAGTACTTC
TRBD2 TRBJ2-1 TRBV20-1 NA CSATLAGGPSEQFF TGCAGTGCTACACTAGCGGGGGGGCCGTCTGAGCAGTTCTTC
NA TRBJ1-2 TRBV12-3/TRBV12-4 NA CASSLLGGRDGYTF TGTGCCAGCAGTTTACTAGGTGGGAGGGACGGCTACACCTTC
NA TRBJ2-1 TRBV6-5 NA CASRRQWDEQFF TGTGCCAGCAGAAGACAGTGGGATGAGCAGTTCTTC
NA TRBJ2-5 TRBV20-1 few CSARSSGWETQYF TGCAGTGCTAGAAGTTCAGGTTGGGAGACCCAGTACTTC